Below are 4 T cell receptor beta chains sequenced from a single sample in a study of tumor and adjacent non-tumor tissue in lung cancer. The library came from three nested PCR rounds adapted from ARM-PCR protocols. TCRdb processed the multiplex PCR reads anew with MiXCR; each CDR3 protein has one entry. This repertoire shows about 93,000 distinct CDR3 sequences, about 66% found once; its top ten account for approximately 16%. RNA was extracted from bulk tissue without any cell sorting. The sequenced sample was lung tumor tissue. These receptors all stem from a man between 60 and 75 years old with non-small cell lung cancer.

This clonotype was observed a handful of times. A single base separates this from a much larger clone, so it may be a read error. This sequence joins TRBV12-3 or TRBV12-4 and TRBJ2-3, with D possibly matching TRBD2 (6 bases). The CDR3 totals 13 residues. Trimming took off 7 bases at V and 1 base at J, with 9 bases between the two ends. The DNA of the CDR3 is TGTGCCAGCAAGGAGGGATGCACAGATACGCAGTATTTT. This gives the protein CASKEGCTDTQYF.

This clonotype was counted many times. V gene TRBV5-1 combines with J gene TRBJ2-6; D not resolved. This CDR3 spans 17 amino acids. Per the germline V gene, CDR1 is SGHRS and CDR2 is YFSETQ. The germline V and J ends were trimmed by 0 bases and 0 bases, with 10 bases remaining between them. CDR3 sequence: CASSLAGLLSGANVLTF. Written as DNA, the CDR3 is TGCGCCAGCAGCTTGGCCGGGCTACTCTCTGGGGCCAACGTCCTGACTTTC.

As to this clonotype: Because it lacks the conserved phenylalanine or tryptophan at the end, this CDR3 is likely a read error. The chain uses TRBV29-1 and TRBJ1-2; weak D call: TRBD1 (6 bases). This CDR3 comprises 13 residues. V gave up 6 bases and J gave up 1 base, with 12 bases separating them. Germline V gives CDR1 SQVTM, CDR2 ANQGSEA. The CDR3 spells CSVGVQGNYGYTL. DNA of the CDR3: TGCAGCGTCGGAGTACAGGGTAACTATGGCTACACCTTA.

In this sample, this clonotype turned up a few times. V and J are TRBV7-9 and TRBJ2-1; D is unresolved. The CDR3 runs to 15 residues. V lost 2 bases and J 9 bases, leaving 17 bases between the germline ends. Per germline, CDR1 SEHNR and CDR2 FQNEAQ (reference sequence). CDR3 sequence reads: CASSLSAVLAVEQFF. Written as DNA, the CDR3 is TGTGCCAGCAGCTTAAGTGCGGTCTTGGCGGTTGAGCAGTTCTTC. The full variable domain, its missing parts supplied by reference TRBV7-9 and TRBJ2-1, is DTGVSQNPRHKITKRGQNVTFRCDPISEHNRLYWYRQTLGQGPEFLTYFQNEAQLEKSRLLSDRFSAERPKGSFSTLEIQRTEQGDSAMYLCASSLSAVLAVEQFFGPGTRLTVL.